Presented here are 27 T cell receptor beta chains from one specimen sequenced in a study of T cell repertoires in cytomegalovirus infection. MiXCR, run by TCRdb on the reads, gives a single entry per CDR3 protein. The sample lists some 270,000 distinct CDR3 sequences, roughly a fifth occurring once. Their recognized antigens are unknown. The material sequenced was cultured PBMCs, taken from culture after CMV antigen stimulation. All receptors derive from a human donor in good health (CMV status not recorded). Some clones in this sample may be carry-over from other donors' samples.

This chain uses TRBV11-3 with TRBJ2-5; D possibly matches TRBD1 or TRBD2 (6 bases each). CDR3 size: 14 residues. V was shortened by 5 bases and J by 5 bases, with 15 bases between the two germline ends. Germline CDR1 SGHNT, CDR2 YENEEA. Here the CDR3 reads CASSIQGGGETQYF. For the CDR3, the DNA is TGTGCCAGCAGCATACAGGGAGGAGGGGAGACCCAGTACTTC.

The V and J genes are TRBV7-2 and TRBJ2-7, with D hard to call. V lost 1 base and J lost 1, with 11 bases in between. This CDR3 has 15 amino acids. Per the germline V gene, CDR1 is SGHTA and CDR2 is FQGNSA. This CDR3 is CASSLVSDPSYEQYF. The CDR3 coding sequence is TGTGCCAGCAGCTTAGTGTCGGACCCTTCCTACGAGCAGTACTTC.

This clonotype has a handful of counts. The rearrangement uses TRBV10-3 and TRBJ1-4, with no clear D. This CDR3 contains 14 residues. Germline CDR1 reads ENHRY; CDR2 reads SYGVKD. V was pared by 6 bases and J by 5 bases, with 13 bases between. The CDR3 nucleotides are TGTGCCATCAGGGAGGACGGATTCAATGAAAAACTGTTTTTT. Translating it yields CAIREDGFNEKLFF.

This clonotype was picked up a small number of times. The CDR3 sequence: CASKDRWEIFHEQFF. The CDR3 DNA reads TGTGCCAGCAAAGACAGGTGGGAAATCTTCCATGAGCAGTTCTTC. The chain recombines TRBV2 with TRBJ2-1, with a possible D match to TRBD1 (6 bases). Germline CDR1 reads SNHLY; CDR2 reads FYNNEI. Deletions cut 7 bases from V and 8 bases from J, with 21 bases between. CDR3 length: 15 residues.

This clonotype has a count of ten or more. In DNA form, the CDR3 reads TGTGCCAGCAGTTATGGGCTGGCAGGGTATGGCTACACCTTC. This sequence encodes CASSYGLAGYGYTF. V is TRBV6-5 and J is TRBJ1-2, with a weak D call TRBD1 (5 bases). Trimming pared 3 bases from V and 5 bases from J, leaving 13 bases between. The germline V gene encodes CDR1 MNHEY and CDR2 SVGAGI. The CDR3 sequence is 14 residues long.

This clonotype was detected a few times. The chain uses TRBV7-8 and TRBJ2-3, with 7 bases identical to TRBD2. V was clipped by 5 bases and J by 5 bases; unmatched bases: 13. In germline, CDR1 is SGHVS, CDR2 FQNEAQ. CDR3 length: 16 residues. CDR3 sequence (DNA): TGTGCCAGCAGCCGGGGGGACGATCCTCCGGGAGATACGCAGTATTTT. Protein product: CASSRGDDPPGDTQYF. Combining the CDR3 with reference TRBV7-8 and TRBJ2-3 gives the whole variable domain GAGVSQSPRYKVAKRGQDVALRCDPISGHVSLFWYQQALGQGPEFLTYFQNEAQLDKSGLPSDRFFAERPEGSVSTLKIQRTQQEDSAVYLCASSRGDDPPGDTQYFGPGTRLTVL.

This clonotype has only a few counts. The chain uses TRBV7-9 and TRBJ2-1; 7 bases map to TRBD1. This CDR3 has 13 amino acids. Trimming removed 5 bases from V and 8 bases from J; junction bases left unmatched: 6. Germline CDR1 SEHNR, CDR2 FQNEAQ (reference sequence). CDR3 coding DNA: TGTGCCAGCAGCCTTACAGGGGACCATGAGCAGTTCTTC. Protein product: CASSLTGDHEQFF.

This clonotype was observed a handful of times. The chain is built from TRBV20-1 and TRBJ1-4, with TRBD1 as a possible D gene (5 bases). The CDR3 extends over 18 amino acids. V gave up 3 bases and J gave up 0 bases, with 20 bases separating them. Germline CDR1 and CDR2: DFQATT and SNEGSKA (reference sequence). This CDR3 reads CSASRYRTGTATNEKLFF. The CDR3 DNA sequence: TGCAGTGCTAGCCGGTATAGGACCGGGACGGCAACTAATGAAAAACTGTTTTTT.

The chain couples TRBV28 to TRBJ1-1; possibly TRBD1 for D (5 bases). Germline V CDR1 and CDR2: MDHEN, SYDVKM. This CDR3 comprises 14 residues. V lost 4 bases and J 1 base, leaving 10 bases between the germline ends. CDR3 sequence (DNA): TGTGCCAGCAGTTACCCGGGGGGGAACACTGAAGCTTTCTTT. Amino acid sequence: CASSYPGGNTEAFF.

This clonotype was found a few times. The chain links TRBV25-1 to TRBJ2-4; D tentatively fits TRBD1 or TRBD2 (5 bases each). The CDR3 totals 16 residues. The germline V gene encodes CDR1 MGHDK and CDR2 SYGVNS. Deletions cut 2 bases from V and 1 base from J, with 12 bases between. The CDR3 loop reads CASSEGGSLAKNIQYF. The CDR3 DNA is TGTGCCAGCAGTGAAGGGGGTAGTTTGGCCAAAAACATTCAGTACTTC.

This clonotype has a count of ten or more. In DNA, the CDR3 is TGTGCCAGCAGCTTAGTCGCACCGCGCACAGATACGCAGTATTTT. Amino acids: CASSLVAPRTDTQYF. The chain is built from TRBV7-2 and TRBJ2-3, with D uncertain. Germline lookup yields CDR1 SGHTA and CDR2 FQGNSA. This CDR3 contains 15 residues. Trimming shortened V by 1 base and J by 1 base, and 9 bases separated the two germline ends. Complete variable domain (other parts from reference TRBV7-2 and TRBJ2-3): GAGVSQSPSNKVTEKGKDVELRCDPISGHTALYWYRQSLGQGLEFLIYFQGNSAPDKSGLPSDRFSAERTGGSVSTLTIQRTQQEDSAVYLCASSLVAPRTDTQYFGPGTRLTVL.

J is TRBJ2-1 and V is TRBV6-2 or TRBV6-3; 9 bases align to TRBD2. Trimming cost V 4 bases and J 0 bases; bases outside gene matches: 10. The CDR3 has 18 residues. In germline, CDR1 is MNHEY, CDR2 SVGEGT. The CDR3 region has the DNA TGTGCCAGCAGTTCCTTTAGCGGGAGAGGAGGCTCCTACAATGAGCAGTTCTTC. Protein: CASSSFSGRGGSYNEQFF.

There are a few counts of this clonotype. The V and J genes are TRBV27 and TRBJ2-7; possible D gene TRBD2, 6 bases. The V gene lost 2 bases and the J gene lost 0 bases, with 14 bases spanning the gap. CDR1 is MNHEY and CDR2 is SMNVEV in the germline V gene (reference sequence). The CDR3 spans 16 residues. CDR3 sequence reads: CASSLVNGLNSYEQYF. In nucleotides, the CDR3 is TGTGCCAGCAGTTTAGTTAACGGACTAAACTCCTACGAGCAGTACTTC.

This clonotype was observed many times. The rearrangement uses TRBV12-3 or TRBV12-4 and TRBJ2-3; weak D call: TRBD2 (5 bases). This CDR3 region has 13 residues. Trimming shortened V by 8 bases and J by 0 bases, and 9 bases separated the two germline ends. CDR3 bases: TGTGCCAGCGGACTTTCTAGCACAGATACGCAGTATTTT. Translated: CASGLSSTDTQYF.

This clonotype has a handful of counts. The chain has TRBV12-3 or TRBV12-4 and TRBJ1-2; TRBD1 matches 7 bases. The J segment lost 7 bases and the V segment lost 5 bases, leaving 13 bases of the junction unmatched. This CDR3 has 15 amino acids. This chain's CDR3 is CASSEAGQFRAGYTF. CDR3 in DNA: TGTGCCAGCAGTGAAGCGGGACAGTTTCGTGCTGGCTACACCTTC.

This clonotype was detected a few times. The chain couples TRBV28 to TRBJ2-7; D is undetermined. The germline V and J ends were trimmed by 6 bases and 6 bases, with 9 bases remaining between them. The CDR3 totals 11 residues. Germline V lookup: CDR1 MDHEN, CDR2 SYDVKM. This chain's CDR3 is CASSFPSEQYF. The CDR3 nucleotides read TGTGCCAGCAGCTTCCCGTCCGAGCAGTACTTC.

There are many counts of this clonotype. J is TRBJ1-2 and V is TRBV7-2, with D perhaps matching TRBD1 (6 bases). Trimming removed 3 bases at V and 6 bases at J, with 17 bases between. This CDR3 has 15 amino acids. In germline, CDR1 is SGHTA, CDR2 FQGNSA. CDR3 residues: CASSFRSGQGNGYTF. The DNA of the CDR3 is TGTGCCAGCAGCTTTAGGTCGGGGCAGGGGAATGGCTACACCTTC. Supplemented by reference TRBV7-2 and TRBJ1-2, the full variable domain reads GAGVSQSPSNKVTEKGKDVELRCDPISGHTALYWYRQSLGQGLEFLIYFQGNSAPDKSGLPSDRFSAERTGGSVSTLTIQRTQQEDSAVYLCASSFRSGQGNGYTFGSGTRLTVV.

The V and J genes are TRBV20-1 and TRBJ2-5; 7 nucleotides agree with TRBD1. This CDR3 is 14 amino acids long. Losses at the gene ends were 4 bases for V and 1 base for J; bases not matched to a gene: 6. Germline V lookup: CDR1 DFQATT, CDR2 SNEGSKA (reference sequence). CDR3 DNA sequence: TGCAGTGCTATTCTCAGGACAGGCCAAGAGACCCAGTACTTC. Its translation is CSAILRTGQETQYF.

This clonotype occurred many times. This chain joins TRBV7-2 and TRBJ1-5; D gene ambiguous. The germline gives CDR1 SGHTA, CDR2 FQGNSA. Trimming pared 1 base from V and 7 bases from J, leaving 14 bases between. CDR3 length: 15 amino acids. CDR3 DNA sequence: TGTGCCAGCAGCTTAGAACAGAGTAGATACCAGCCCCAGCATTTT. The encoded protein is CASSLEQSRYQPQHF.

The chain has TRBV5-4 and TRBJ2-3; no clear D gene. Germline assignment: CDR1 SGHNT and CDR2 YYREEE (reference sequence). The CDR3 runs to 13 residues. The V gene lost 0 bases and the J gene lost 4 bases, with 6 bases spanning the gap. The CDR3 is CASSLEVADTQYF. CDR3 sequence (DNA): TGTGCCAGCAGCTTGGAAGTTGCAGATACGCAGTATTTT. Full variable domain (rest looked up from reference TRBV5-4 and TRBJ2-3): ETGVTQSPTHLIKTRGQQVTLRCSSQSGHNTVSWYQQALGQGPQFIFQYYREEENGRGNFPPRFSGLQFPNYSSELNVNALELDDSALYLCASSLEVADTQYFGPGTRLTVL.

This clonotype showed up just a few times. This chain's CDR3 is CASSLDQGANYGYTF. The CDR3 DNA reads TGTGCCAGCAGCTTAGACCAGGGGGCCAACTATGGCTACACCTTC. The chain combines TRBV5-4 with TRBJ1-2; 8 positions match TRBD1. The junction had 5 bases not matched to a gene; V was cut back by 2 bases and J by 2 bases. The CDR3 length is 15 residues. Germline CDR1 is SGHNT and CDR2 is YYREEE (reference sequence).

This clonotype has only a few counts. This chain joins TRBV7-9 and TRBJ1-5, with D perhaps matching TRBD1 (6 bases). V lost 5 bases to trimming and J lost 4 bases, with 15 bases between them. Per the germline V gene, CDR1 is SEHNR and CDR2 is FQNEAQ (reference sequence). The CDR3 loop spans 15 amino acids. The CDR3 DNA reads TGTGCCAGCAGCCCGGGGGGGACACCAAATCAGCCCCAGCATTTT. It yields the protein CASSPGGTPNQPQHF. Supplemented by reference TRBV7-9 and TRBJ1-5, the full variable domain reads DTGVSQNPRHKITKRGQNVTFRCDPISEHNRLYWYRQTLGQGPEFLTYFQNEAQLEKSRLLSDRFSAERPKGSFSTLEIQRTEQGDSAMYLCASSPGGTPNQPQHFGDGTRLSIL.

This chain joins TRBV5-1 and TRBJ2-2; TRBD2 agrees at 11 bases. CDR1 SGHRS and CDR2 YFSETQ come from the germline V gene. This CDR3 comprises 18 residues. Trimming cost V 1 base and J 3 bases; bases outside gene matches: 8. CDR3 residues: CASSLYSGRAQDTGELFF. The CDR3 DNA is TGCGCCAGCAGCTTGTATAGCGGGAGGGCCCAGGACACCGGGGAGCTGTTTTTT. Combining the CDR3 with reference TRBV5-1 and TRBJ2-2 gives the whole variable domain KAGVTQTPRYLIKTRGQQVTLSCSPISGHRSVSWYQQTPGQGLQFLFEYFSETQRNKGNFPGRFSGRQFSNSRSEMNVSTLELGDSALYLCASSLYSGRAQDTGELFFGEGSRLTVL.

The sample holds many counts of this clonotype. The chain employs TRBV6-2 or TRBV6-3 and TRBJ2-5; D is uncertain. CDR1 is MNHEY, CDR2 SVGEGT, per germline. The CDR3 has 11 residues. Between the trimmed V and J ends, which lost 6 bases and 5 bases, there was a span of 7 bases. CDR3 coding DNA: TGTGCCAGCAGCTCCCGGGAGACCCAGTACTTC. Protein: CASSSRETQYF.

This clonotype was detected many times. This chain joins TRBV12-3 or TRBV12-4 and TRBJ2-3; 11 nucleotides match TRBD2. This CDR3 is built from 19 residues. With 11 bases clipped from V and 1 base from J, the junction kept 20 bases outside the gene matches. The CDR3 sequence is CAASRGTSGIHGGTDTQYF. As DNA, the CDR3 is TGTGCCGCTTCTAGGGGGACTAGCGGAATCCATGGGGGCACAGATACGCAGTATTTT.

This clonotype came up a few times. The chain combines TRBV10-3 with TRBJ1-5; TRBD1 is a possible D gene (6 bases). The CDR3 is made up of 17 amino acids. V gave up 0 bases and J gave up 7 bases, with 19 bases separating them. Germline V gene sequence: CDR1 ENHRY, CDR2 SYGVKD. This chain's CDR3 is CAISESPGHKGEQPQHF. The CDR3 coding sequence is TGTGCCATCAGTGAGTCCCCCGGGCATAAGGGGGAGCAGCCCCAGCATTTT.

This clonotype was seen ten or more times. The chain couples TRBV7-3 to TRBJ2-1, with TRBD2 matching 9 bases. The J segment lost 0 bases and the V segment lost 5 bases, leaving 8 bases of the junction unmatched. The germline V gene encodes CDR1 SGHTA and CDR2 FQGTGA. The CDR3 contains 17 residues. In nucleotides, the CDR3 is TGTGCCAGCAGCCTGGGAAGACTAGCGGTCTCCTACAATGAGCAGTTCTTC. Protein sequence: CASSLGRLAVSYNEQFF.